Shown below are 17 T cell receptor beta chains from a single sample sequenced in a study of circulating CD8 cells and anti-PD-1 response in melanoma (dated by TCRdb to 2018 to 2020). Using a BD FACSAria II cell sorter, four subsets defined by PD-1 and/or TIGIT were sorted out of live CD3+CD8+TCRalphabeta+ cells. The sequencing machine was a NextSeq 500. The QIAseq Immune Repertoire RNA Library Kit, Human TCR Panel was used to prepare TCR libraries from approximately 15 ng of total RNA. TCRdb reprocessing: public reads trimmed at Q25 with fastp, clones called with MiXCR, in-frame beta chains kept. One record per CDR3 amino acid sequence lists the most common genes and DNA. The sample table shows about 460 distinct CDR3 sequences, and approximately 6% are seen once. The leading ten clones occupy about 19% of the sample. The sequencing here drew on CD8+ T cells from PBMCs, taken at baseline or after one month of anti-PD-1 therapy (not recorded which). The receptors were gathered from a human donor with melanoma.

In its sample, this clonotype is large. V gene TRBV28 combines with J gene TRBJ2-2; 10 bases line up with TRBD1. Per the germline V gene, CDR1 is MDHEN and CDR2 is SYDVKM. The CDR3 has 20 amino acids. J was trimmed by 0 bases and V by 0 bases; bases with no gene match: 10. CDR3 bases: TGTGCCAGCAGTTTATGGACAGGGGGCGTTCACGAATCGAACACCGGGGAGCTGTTTTTT. Protein sequence: CASSLWTGGVHESNTGELFF.

This clonotype is classed as medium-sized (0.01 to 0.1%). The chain has TRBV12-3 or TRBV12-4 and TRBJ1-5, with D possibly being TRBD1 (6 bases). This CDR3 has 14 residues. V lost 7 bases and J 0 bases, leaving 10 bases between the germline ends. The CDR3 DNA sequence: TGTGCCAGCACCCCGGACAGTAGCAATCAGCCCCAGCATTTT. It specifies CASTPDSSNQPQHF.

This clonotype is termed large. V usage is TRBV28 and J usage is TRBJ2-7, with TRBD2 matching 11 bases. CDR1 is MDHEN and CDR2 is SYDVKM in the germline V gene. The CDR3 is made up of 14 amino acids. Trimming took 3 bases from V and 4 from J; bases not matched to a gene: 2. The chain's CDR3 is CASSLGLAVYEQYF. Here the CDR3 DNA reads TGTGCCAGCAGTTTGGGACTAGCGGTTTACGAGCAGTACTTC.

By share, this clonotype counts as medium-sized. The chain joins TRBV15 to TRBJ2-5; TRBD1 matches at 9 bases. J was trimmed by 3 bases and V by 3 bases; bases with no gene match: 8. The length of the CDR3 is 16 residues. CDR1 and CDR2 (germline): LNHNV, YYDKDF (reference sequence). CDR3 sequence: CATSSFSRTGEETQYF. The CDR3 nucleotides read TGTGCCACCAGCAGCTTTTCCCGGACAGGGGAAGAGACCCAGTACTTC. The entire variable domain, with the rest obtained from reference TRBV15 and TRBJ2-5, is as follows: DAMVIQNPRYQVTQFGKPVTLSCSQTLNHNVMYWYQQKSSQAPKLLFHYYDKDFNNEADTPDNFQSRRPNTSFCFLDIRSPGLGDTAMYLCATSSFSRTGEETQYFGPGTRLLVL.

This clonotype is labeled as hyperexpanded. The chain joins TRBV14 to TRBJ2-7; D remains unclear. The germline V gene encodes CDR1 SGHDN and CDR2 FVKESK. The length of the CDR3 is 16 residues. The V and J ends lost 4 bases and 2 bases respectively, with 18 bases between them. The CDR3 coding sequence is TGTGCCAGCAGCCTGCTGGATAAGAAAATAGCCTACGAGCAGTACTTC. Translation: CASSLLDKKIAYEQYF.

This clonotype is categorized as medium-sized. J is TRBJ2-5 and V is TRBV12-3 or TRBV12-4; 10 bases line up with TRBD1. The CDR3 covers 17 residues. J was trimmed by 3 bases and V by 3 bases; bases with no gene match: 10. CDR3 protein: CASSFGETGGWEETQYF. The CDR3 DNA is TGTGCCAGCAGTTTCGGCGAGACAGGGGGCTGGGAAGAGACCCAGTACTTC.

By share of the sample, this clonotype is medium-sized. The chain links TRBV12-3 or TRBV12-4 to TRBJ2-1, with a possible D match to TRBD1 (6 bases). V was cut by 1 base and J by 1 base, with 8 bases left in between. This CDR3 spans 15 amino acids. The CDR3 bases are TGTGCCAGCAGTTTAGTCGGACAGTCCTACAATGAGCAGTTCTTC. It yields the protein CASSLVGQSYNEQFF.

This clonotype ranks as medium-sized. The CDR3 reads CSVVTGDFRELYF. As DNA, the CDR3 is TGCAGCGTTGTAACGGGGGATTTTCGGGAGTTATATTTT. The chain links TRBV29-1 to TRBJ2-3; D may be TRBD2 (6 bases). Germline CDR1 is SQVTM and CDR2 is ANQGSEA. The V gene lost 4 bases and the J gene lost 15 bases, with 23 bases spanning the gap. The CDR3 loop spans 13 amino acids.

Judged by abundance, this clonotype is medium-sized. This chain links TRBV28 with TRBJ2-1; 7 positions agree with TRBD1. Looked up from germline, CDR1 is MDHEN and CDR2 is SYDVKM. Unmatched junction bases numbered 6, after V lost 2 bases and J lost 8 bases. The CDR3 has 14 residues. DNA of the CDR3: TGTGCCAGCAGTTTACAGGGGGAGTCAGATGAGCAGTTCTTC. It translates to CASSLQGESDEQFF.

Turning to this clonotype: It differs at one base from a far larger clone, so likely a read error. The chain couples TRBV7-2 to TRBJ2-5; D ambiguous. Germline V gene sequence: CDR1 SGHTA, CDR2 FQGNSA. Trimming removed 3 bases from V and 11 bases from J, with 19 bases in between. This CDR3 has 14 amino acids. This CDR3 reads CASSFWDSYNEQYF. The CDR3 DNA follows: TGTGCCAGCAGCTTCTGGGATTCCTACAATGAGCAGTACTTC.

By share of the sample, this clonotype is medium-sized. The CDR3 region is CASSSPPVEHPYEQYF. CDR3 bases: TGTGCCAGCAGTTCACCCCCTGTTGAGCACCCCTACGAGCAGTACTTC. The J gene is TRBJ2-7, the V gene TRBV28; D gene unclear. This CDR3 is built from 16 residues. Per germline, CDR1 MDHEN and CDR2 SYDVKM. Trimming removed 4 bases from V and 2 bases from J, with 18 bases in between.

In regard to this clonotype: One end of the junction is discordant with germline, which a read error may explain. V gene TRBV7-3 combines with J gene TRBJ1-1; D is possibly TRBD1 (5 bases). The germline V gene has CDR1 SGHTA and CDR2 FQGTGA. The CDR3 loop spans 13 amino acids. This CDR3 reads CACSLSGGTEAFF. The CDR3 DNA reads as TGTGCCTGCAGTTTATCGGGGGGCACTGAAGCTTTCTTT.

This clonotype qualifies as large. This chain joins TRBV2 and TRBJ2-7, with 10 bases lining up with TRBD1. V was pared by 6 bases and J by 5 bases, with 7 bases of the junction left unmatched. CDR1 is SNHLY and CDR2 is FYNNEI in the germline V gene. The CDR3 is 14 amino acids. Here the CDR3 reads CASRQWTGGDEQYF. The CDR3 DNA sequence: TGTGCCAGCAGGCAATGGACAGGGGGGGACGAGCAGTACTTC.

This clonotype is classed as large (0.1 to 1%). The J gene is TRBJ2-2, the V gene TRBV19, with 13 bases lining up with TRBD2. V was clipped by 7 bases and J by 6 bases; unmatched bases: 20. The CDR3 covers 20 residues. Germline V CDR1 and CDR2: LNHDA, SQIVND (reference sequence). CDR3 in amino acids: CASKRNPLAGGPRESGELFF. CDR3 nucleotide sequence: TGTGCCAGTAAGAGAAACCCACTAGCGGGAGGGCCTAGAGAATCCGGGGAGCTGTTTTTT.

This clonotype is deemed hyperexpanded. The chain uses TRBV28 and TRBJ2-1; D is unclear. Germline V gene data show CDR1 as MDHEN and CDR2 as SYDVKM. Between the trimmed V and J ends, which lost 3 bases and 10 bases, there was a span of 4 bases. The CDR3 runs 10 residues. DNA for the CDR3: TGTGCCAGCAGTTTCCGGGAGCAGTTCTTC. Amino acid sequence: CASSFREQFF.

Notes on this clonotype: The CDR3 ends on some other residue instead of the conserved phenylalanine or tryptophan, so this is likely a read error. This chain connects TRBV2 to TRBJ1-3, with D unclear. The germline V gene has CDR1 SNHLY and CDR2 FYNNEI. The CDR3 is 16 amino acids. The CDR3 bases are TGCGCCAGCAGTGAATTCCTCTACACGGGTAGAAACACCATATATCTT. It is translated as CASSEFLYTGRNTIYL.

This clonotype rates as medium-sized (0.01 to 0.1%). For the CDR3, the DNA is TGCAGCGTTGACGGGACAGGGAGTTCCTACGAGCAGTACTTC. Its translation is CSVDGTGSSYEQYF. The chain links TRBV29-1 to TRBJ2-7; 9 positions agree with TRBD1. The CDR3 is 14 amino acids. The ends lost 3 bases at V and 1 base at J; junction bases unmatched: 4. Germline values: CDR1 SQVTM, CDR2 ANQGSEA.